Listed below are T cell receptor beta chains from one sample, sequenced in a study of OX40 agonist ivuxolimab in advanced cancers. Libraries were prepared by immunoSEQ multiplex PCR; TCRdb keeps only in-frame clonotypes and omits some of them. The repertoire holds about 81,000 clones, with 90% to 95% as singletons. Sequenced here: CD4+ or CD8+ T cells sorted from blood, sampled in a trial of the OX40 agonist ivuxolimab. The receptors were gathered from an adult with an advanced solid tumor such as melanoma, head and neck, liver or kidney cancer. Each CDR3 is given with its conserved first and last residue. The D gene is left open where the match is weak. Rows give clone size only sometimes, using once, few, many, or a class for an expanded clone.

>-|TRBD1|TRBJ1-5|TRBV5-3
CARSSRTGGYNQPQHF
TGTGCCAGAAGCTCCAGAACAGGGGGGTACAATCAGCCCCAGCATTTT
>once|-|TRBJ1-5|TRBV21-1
CASRRQDQPQHF
TGTGCCAGCAGGCGACAGGATCAGCCCCAGCATTTT
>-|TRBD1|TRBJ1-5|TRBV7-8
CASSLGGQGSNQPQHF
TGTGCCAGCAGCTTAGGGGGACAGGGGAGCAATCAGCCCCAGCATTTT
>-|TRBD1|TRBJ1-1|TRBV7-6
CASSLRTGETEAFF
TGTGCCAGCAGCTTAAGGACAGGGGAAACTGAAGCTTTCTTT
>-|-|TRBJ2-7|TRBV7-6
CASSSLLGEQYF
TGTGCCAGCAGCTCACTTCTTGGGGAGCAGTACTTC
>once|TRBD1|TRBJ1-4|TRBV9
CASSPRQGAEKLFF
TGTGCCAGCAGCCCTCGACAGGGGGCTGAAAAACTGTTTTTT
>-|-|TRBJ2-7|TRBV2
CASSETASYEQYF
TGTGCCAGCAGTGAAACAGCCTCCTACGAGCAGTACTTC
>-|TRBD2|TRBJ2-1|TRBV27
CASSRTSGGPDNEQFF
TGTGCCAGCAGTCGGACTAGCGGGGGACCGGACAATGAGCAGTTCTTC
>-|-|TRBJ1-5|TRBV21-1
CASPRGRASNQPQHF
TGTGCCAGCCCTAGGGGGCGGGCGAGCAATCAGCCCCAGCATTTT
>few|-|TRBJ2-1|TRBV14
CASSQGWADEQFF
TGTGCCAGCAGCCAAGGGTGGGCCGATGAGCAGTTCTTC
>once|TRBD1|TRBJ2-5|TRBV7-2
CASSAGQAFQETQYF
TGTGCCAGCAGCGCGGGACAGGCCTTCCAAGAGACCCAGTACTTC
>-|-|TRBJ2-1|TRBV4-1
CASSQSPYNEQFF
TGCGCCAGCAGCCAATCGCCCTACAATGAGCAGTTCTTC
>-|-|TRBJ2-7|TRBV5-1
CASSFVTGDNYEQYF
TGCGCCAGCAGCTTCGTCACCGGAGATAACTACGAGCAGTACTTC
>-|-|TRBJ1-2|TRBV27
CASSFFLGSHLTF
TGTGCCAGCAGTTTCTTCCTTGGCAGTCACCTAACCTTC
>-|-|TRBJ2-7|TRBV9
CASSVNPPSAHTPYEQYF
TGTGCCAGCAGCGTAAACCCCCCCAGCGCCCACACCCCCTACGAGCAGTACTTC
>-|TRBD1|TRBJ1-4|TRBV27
CASRSRDRVTEKLFF
TGTGCCAGCAGGTCCCGGGACAGGGTGACTGAAAAACTGTTTTTT
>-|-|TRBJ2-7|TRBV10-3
CAISVGSSSYEQYF
TGTGCCATCAGTGTTGGCAGTAGCTCCTACGAGCAGTACTTC
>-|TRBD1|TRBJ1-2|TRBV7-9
CASSLPGTGNGYTF
TGTGCCAGCAGCCTTCCCGGGACAGGGAATGGCTACACCTTC
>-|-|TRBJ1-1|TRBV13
CASSLGDTEAFF
TGTGCCAGCAGCTTGGGGGACACTGAAGCTTTCTTT
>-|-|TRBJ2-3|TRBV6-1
CASSDRGGGTDTQYF
TGTGCCAGCAGTGATCGGGGAGGCGGCACAGATACGCAGTATTTT
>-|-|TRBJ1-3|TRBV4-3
CASSQEVTDTIYF
TGCGCCAGCAGCCAAGAAGTAACAGACACCATATATTTT
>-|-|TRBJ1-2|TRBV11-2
CASSPWVGVDLGGYTF
TGTGCCAGCAGCCCATGGGTGGGGGTCGATCTGGGTGGCTACACCTTC
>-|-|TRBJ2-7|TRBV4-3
CASSPTPLAREQYF
TGCGCCAGCAGCCCAACCCCACTAGCCCGCGAGCAGTACTTC
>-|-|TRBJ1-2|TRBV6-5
CASSPSVGAVDGYTF
TGTGCCAGCAGCCCGTCCGTGGGGGCGGTGGATGGCTACACCTTC
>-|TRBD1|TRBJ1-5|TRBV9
CASSVTGADQPQHF
TGTGCCAGCAGCGTAACAGGGGCGGATCAGCCCCAGCATTTT
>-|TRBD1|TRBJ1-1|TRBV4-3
CASSHPRDRGQTEAFF
TGCGCCAGCAGCCACCCCCGGGACAGGGGGCAAACTGAAGCTTTCTTT
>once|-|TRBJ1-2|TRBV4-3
CASSQDSRDYGYTF
TGCGCCAGCAGCCAAGATAGCCGGGACTATGGCTACACCTTC
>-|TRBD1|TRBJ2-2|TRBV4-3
CASSQGSGTGNTGELFF
TGCGCCAGCAGCCAAGGCTCCGGGACAGGGAACACCGGGGAGCTGTTTTTT
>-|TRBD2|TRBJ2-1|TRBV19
CASSASGTSGNEQFF
TGTGCCAGTAGTGCTTCCGGGACTAGCGGCAATGAGCAGTTCTTC
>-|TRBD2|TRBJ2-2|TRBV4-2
CASSQDPPREGLWELFF
TGTGCCAGCAGCCAAGATCCCCCGCGGGAGGGCCTTTGGGAGCTGTTTTTT